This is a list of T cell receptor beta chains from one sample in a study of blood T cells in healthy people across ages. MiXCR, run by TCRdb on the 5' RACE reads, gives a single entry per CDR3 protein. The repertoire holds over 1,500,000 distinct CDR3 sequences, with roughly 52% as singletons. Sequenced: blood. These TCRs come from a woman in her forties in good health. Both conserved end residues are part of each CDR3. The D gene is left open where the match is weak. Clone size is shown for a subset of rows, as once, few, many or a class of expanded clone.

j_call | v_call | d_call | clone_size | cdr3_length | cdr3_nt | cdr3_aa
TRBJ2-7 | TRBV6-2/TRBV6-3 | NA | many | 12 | TGTGCCAGCAGCTACCTAGCGTACGAGCAGTACTTC | CASSYLAYEQYF
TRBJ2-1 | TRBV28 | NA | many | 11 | TGTGCCAGCACTGTTACGAATGAGCAGTTCTTC | CASTVTNEQFF
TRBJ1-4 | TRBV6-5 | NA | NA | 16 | TGTGCCAGCAGTTACAATCCGGGGTTGGCTAATGAAAAACTGTTTTTT | CASSYNPGLANEKLFF
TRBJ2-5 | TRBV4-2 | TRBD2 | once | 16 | TGTGCCAGCAGCCTTTATAGCGGGGGGGCTGGGGAGACCCAGTACTTC | CASSLYSGGAGETQYF
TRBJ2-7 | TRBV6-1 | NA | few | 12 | TGTGCCAGCCGATCGGCAGTCTACGAGCAGTACTTC | CASRSAVYEQYF
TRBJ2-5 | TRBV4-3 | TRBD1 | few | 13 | TGCGCCAGCGGACAGGGGCGATCAGAGACCCAGTACTTC | CASGQGRSETQYF
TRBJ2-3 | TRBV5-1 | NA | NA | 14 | TGCGCCAGCAGCACAGAGAGGGGGGCAGATACGCAGTATTTT | CASSTERGADTQYF
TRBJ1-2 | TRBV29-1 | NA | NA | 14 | TGCAGCGTTGGGGGGGGCAGTAGCAACTATGGCTACACCTTC | CSVGGGSSNYGYTF
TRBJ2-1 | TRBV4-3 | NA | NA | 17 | TGCGCCAGCAAACAGGGAGCTACCATTGGCTCCTACAATGAGCAGTTCTTC | CASKQGATIGSYNEQFF
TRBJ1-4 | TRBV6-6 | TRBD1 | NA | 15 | TGTGCCAGCAGCCCCGACAGGGTGCGAGGTGAAAAACTGTTTTTT | CASSPDRVRGEKLFF
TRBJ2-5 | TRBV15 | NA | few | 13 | TGTGCCACCAGCAAGGGTTTCAAAGAGACCCAGTACTTC | CATSKGFKETQYF
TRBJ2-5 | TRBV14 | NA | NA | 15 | TGTGCCAGCAGCCAAGAAAGAGGGGTACGAGAGACCCAGTACTTC | CASSQERGVRETQYF
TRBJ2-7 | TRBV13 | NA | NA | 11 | TGTGCCAGCAGCCCCTTCCCCGAGCAGTACTTC | CASSPFPEQYF
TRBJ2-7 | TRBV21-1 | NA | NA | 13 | TGTGCCAGCAGCAAAACCGGGAACGACGAGCAGTACTTC | CASSKTGNDEQYF
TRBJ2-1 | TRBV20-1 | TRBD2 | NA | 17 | TGCAGTGCTCTCCTTCTAGAGCGGGGGCTGTCCTACAATGAGCAGTTCTTC | CSALLLERGLSYNEQFF
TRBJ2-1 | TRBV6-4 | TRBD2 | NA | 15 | TGTGCCAGCAGTGACTCCGCGGGGGGGTTCGATGAGCAGTTCTTC | CASSDSAGGFDEQFF
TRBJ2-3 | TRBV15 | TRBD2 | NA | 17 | TGTGCCACCAGCAGAGATGTTGGACTAGCGGGCACAGATACGCAGTATTTT | CATSRDVGLAGTDTQYF
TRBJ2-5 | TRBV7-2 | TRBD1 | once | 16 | TGTGCCAGCAGCGCCACAGTACGGCGGTCCCAGGGGGAGCAGTACTTC | CASSATVRRSQGEQYF
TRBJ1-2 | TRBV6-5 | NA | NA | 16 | TGTGCCAGCAGTTATGGGAGAGCGCCTCTCAACTATGGCTACACCTTC | CASSYGRAPLNYGYTF
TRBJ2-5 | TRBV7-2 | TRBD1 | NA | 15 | TGTGCCAGCAGCTTTCTGGACAGGGGTGGAAAGACCCAGTACTTC | CASSFLDRGGKTQYF
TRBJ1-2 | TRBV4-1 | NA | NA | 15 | TGCGCCAGCAGCCAAAAGGACCGCCGGGAGGATGGCTACACCTTC | CASSQKDRREDGYTF
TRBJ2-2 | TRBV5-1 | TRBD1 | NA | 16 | TGCGCCAGCAGCTTGCCGAGACAGGGGAAGAGCGGGGAGCTGTTTTTT | CASSLPRQGKSGELFF
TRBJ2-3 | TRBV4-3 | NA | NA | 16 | TGCGCCAGCAGCCAAACATCCGGGGGCTCCCAAGATACGCAGTATTTT | CASSQTSGGSQDTQYF
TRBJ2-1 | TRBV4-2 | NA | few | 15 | TGTGCCAGCAGCCAAGATTTCCTAGCCAGCAATGAGCAGTTCTTC | CASSQDFLASNEQFF
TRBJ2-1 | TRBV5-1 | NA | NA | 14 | TGCGCCAGCAGCCTTGGACATCTAAGCAATGAGCAGTTCTTC | CASSLGHLSNEQFF
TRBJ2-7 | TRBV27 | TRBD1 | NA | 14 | TGTGCCAGCGGTCGCTCCGGGACAGTCTACGAGCAGTACTTC | CASGRSGTVYEQYF
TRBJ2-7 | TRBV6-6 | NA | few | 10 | TGTGCCAGCAGTTACATCGAGCAGTACTTC | CASSYIEQYF
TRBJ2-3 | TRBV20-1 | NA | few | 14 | TGCAGTGCCATGGGACCCACTAGCACAGATACGCAGTATTTT | CSAMGPTSTDTQYF
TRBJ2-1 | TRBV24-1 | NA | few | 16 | TGTGCCACCAGTGATTACGGGACTGGGACCTACAATGAGCAGTTCTTC | CATSDYGTGTYNEQFF
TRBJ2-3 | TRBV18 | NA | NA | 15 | TGTGCCAGCTCACCAGAGACAGGGAGGACAGATACGCAGTATTTT | CASSPETGRTDTQYF
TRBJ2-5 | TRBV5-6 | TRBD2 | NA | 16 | TGTGCCAGCAGCTTGGCACCTGGACTAGGCCGGGAGACCCAGTACTTC | CASSLAPGLGRETQYF
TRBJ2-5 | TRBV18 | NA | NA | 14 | TGTGCCAGCTCACCAGATACACGGGCGGAGACCCAGTACTTC | CASSPDTRAETQYF
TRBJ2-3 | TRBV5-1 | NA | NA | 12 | TGCGCCAGCAGCCTTCAGGGTTATGCGCAGTATTTT | CASSLQGYAQYF
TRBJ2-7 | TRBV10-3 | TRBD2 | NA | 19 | TGTGCCATCAGCGGCAGGACTAGCGGGGGGGTAACCACCTACAATGAGCAGTACTTC | CAISGRTSGGVTTYNEQYF
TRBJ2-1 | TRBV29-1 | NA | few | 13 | TGCAGCGTTGGGGGAGGAGTATACAATGAGCAGTTCTTC | CSVGGGVYNEQFF
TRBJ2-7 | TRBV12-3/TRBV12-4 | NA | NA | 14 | TGTGCCAGCAGAGATTCGACAGGTTTAAACGAGCAGTACTTC | CASRDSTGLNEQYF
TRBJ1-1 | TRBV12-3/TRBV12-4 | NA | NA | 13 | TGTGCCATCGAGCCAAGGGGTTACGCTGAAGCTTTCTTT | CAIEPRGYAEAFF
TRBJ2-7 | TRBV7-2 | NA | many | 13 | TGTGCCAGCAGCCAACGATGGGGCTACGAGCAGTACTTC | CASSQRWGYEQYF
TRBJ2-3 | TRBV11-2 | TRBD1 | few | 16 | TGTGCCAGCAGCCTGACACAGGGGGCTAGCACAGATACGCAGTATTTT | CASSLTQGASTDTQYF
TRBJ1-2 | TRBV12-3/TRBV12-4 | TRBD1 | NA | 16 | TGTGCCAGCAGTTCCTCCGGGACAGCCCCCTGGGGTGGCTACACCTTC | CASSSSGTAPWGGYTF
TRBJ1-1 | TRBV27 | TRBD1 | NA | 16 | TGTGCCAGCCAACCGTGGGACAGCCGACGGAACACTGAAGCTTTCTTT | CASQPWDSRRNTEAFF
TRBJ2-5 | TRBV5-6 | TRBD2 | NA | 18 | TGTGCCAGCAGCTCTGGTAGCGGACCGGGACTAGGCCAAGAGACCCAGTACTTC | CASSSGSGPGLGQETQYF